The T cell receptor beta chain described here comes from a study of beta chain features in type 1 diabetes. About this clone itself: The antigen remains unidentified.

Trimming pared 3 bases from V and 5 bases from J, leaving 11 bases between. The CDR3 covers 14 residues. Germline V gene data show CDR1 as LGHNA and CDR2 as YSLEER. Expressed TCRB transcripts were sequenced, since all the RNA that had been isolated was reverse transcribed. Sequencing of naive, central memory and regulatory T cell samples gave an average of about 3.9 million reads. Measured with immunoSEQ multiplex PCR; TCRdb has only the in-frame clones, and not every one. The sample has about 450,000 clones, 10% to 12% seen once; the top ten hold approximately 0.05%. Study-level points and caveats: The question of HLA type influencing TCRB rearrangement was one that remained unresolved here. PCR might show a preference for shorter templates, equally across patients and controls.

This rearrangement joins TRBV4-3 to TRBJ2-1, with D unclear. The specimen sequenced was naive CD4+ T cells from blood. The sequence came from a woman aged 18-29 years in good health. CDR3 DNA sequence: TGCGCCAGCAGCCAGATTGGCACACACAATGAGCAGTTCTTC. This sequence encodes CASSQIGTHNEQFF.